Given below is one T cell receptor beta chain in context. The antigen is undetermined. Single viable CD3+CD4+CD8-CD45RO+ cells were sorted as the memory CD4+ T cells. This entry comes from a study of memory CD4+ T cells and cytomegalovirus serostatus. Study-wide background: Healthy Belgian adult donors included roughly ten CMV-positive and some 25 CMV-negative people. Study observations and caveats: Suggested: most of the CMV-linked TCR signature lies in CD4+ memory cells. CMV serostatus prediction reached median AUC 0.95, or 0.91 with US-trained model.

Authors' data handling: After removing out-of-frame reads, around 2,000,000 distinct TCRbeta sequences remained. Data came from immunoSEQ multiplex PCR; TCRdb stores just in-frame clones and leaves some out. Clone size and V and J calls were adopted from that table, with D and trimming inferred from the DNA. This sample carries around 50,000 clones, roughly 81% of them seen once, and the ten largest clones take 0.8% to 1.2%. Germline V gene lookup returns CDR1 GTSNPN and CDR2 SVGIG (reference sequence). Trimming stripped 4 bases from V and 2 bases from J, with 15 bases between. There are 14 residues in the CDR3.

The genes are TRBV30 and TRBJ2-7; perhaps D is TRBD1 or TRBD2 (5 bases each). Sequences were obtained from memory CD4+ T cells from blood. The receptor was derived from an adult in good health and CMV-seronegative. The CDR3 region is CAWMLGRGAYEQYF. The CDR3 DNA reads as TGTGCCTGGATGTTGGGACGGGGAGCCTACGAGCAGTACTTC.